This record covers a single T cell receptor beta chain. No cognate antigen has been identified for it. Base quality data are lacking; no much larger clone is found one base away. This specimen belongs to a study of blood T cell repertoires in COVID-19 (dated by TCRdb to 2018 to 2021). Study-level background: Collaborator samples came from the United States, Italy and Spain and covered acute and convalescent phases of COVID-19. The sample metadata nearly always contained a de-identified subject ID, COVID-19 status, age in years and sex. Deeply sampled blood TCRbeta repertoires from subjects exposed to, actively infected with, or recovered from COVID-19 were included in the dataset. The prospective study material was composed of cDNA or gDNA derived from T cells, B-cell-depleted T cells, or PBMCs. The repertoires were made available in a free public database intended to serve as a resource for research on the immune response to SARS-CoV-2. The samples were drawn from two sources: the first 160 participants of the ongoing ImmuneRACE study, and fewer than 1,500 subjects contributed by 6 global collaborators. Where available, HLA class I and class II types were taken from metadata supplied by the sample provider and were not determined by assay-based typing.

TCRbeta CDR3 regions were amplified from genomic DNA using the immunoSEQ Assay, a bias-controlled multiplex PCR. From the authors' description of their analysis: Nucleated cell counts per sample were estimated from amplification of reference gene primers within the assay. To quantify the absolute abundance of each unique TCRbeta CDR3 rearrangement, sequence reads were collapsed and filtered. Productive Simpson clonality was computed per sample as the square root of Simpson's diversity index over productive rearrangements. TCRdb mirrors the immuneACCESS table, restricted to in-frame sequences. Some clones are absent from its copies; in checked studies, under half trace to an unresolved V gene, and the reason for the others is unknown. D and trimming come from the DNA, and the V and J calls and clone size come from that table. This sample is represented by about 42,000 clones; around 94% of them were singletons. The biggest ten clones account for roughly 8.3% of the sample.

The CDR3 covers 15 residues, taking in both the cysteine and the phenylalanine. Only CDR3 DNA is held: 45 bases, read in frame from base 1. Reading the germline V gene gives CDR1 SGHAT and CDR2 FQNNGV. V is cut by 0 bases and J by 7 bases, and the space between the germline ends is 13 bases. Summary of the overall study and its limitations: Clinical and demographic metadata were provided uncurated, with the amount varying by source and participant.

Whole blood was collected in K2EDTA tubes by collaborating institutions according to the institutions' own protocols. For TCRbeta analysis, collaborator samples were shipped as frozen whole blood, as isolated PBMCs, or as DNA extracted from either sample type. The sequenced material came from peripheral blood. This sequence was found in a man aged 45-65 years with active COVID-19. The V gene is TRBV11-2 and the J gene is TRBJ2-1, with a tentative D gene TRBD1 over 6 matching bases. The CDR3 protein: CASSLDRTRGNEQFF. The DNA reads TGTGCCAGCAGCTTAGACCGCACCAGGGGAAATGAGCAGTTCTTC.